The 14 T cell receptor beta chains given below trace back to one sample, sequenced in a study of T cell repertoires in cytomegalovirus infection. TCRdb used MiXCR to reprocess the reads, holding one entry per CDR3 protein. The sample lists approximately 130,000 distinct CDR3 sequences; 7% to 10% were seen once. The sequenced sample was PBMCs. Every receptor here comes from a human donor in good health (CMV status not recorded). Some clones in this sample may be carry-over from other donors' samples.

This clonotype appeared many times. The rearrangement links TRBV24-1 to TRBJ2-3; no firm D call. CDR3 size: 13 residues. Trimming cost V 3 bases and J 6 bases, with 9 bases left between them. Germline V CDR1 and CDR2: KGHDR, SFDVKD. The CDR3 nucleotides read TGTGCCACCAGTGATGGCAGCTACGATACGCAGTATTTT. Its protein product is CATSDGSYDTQYF.

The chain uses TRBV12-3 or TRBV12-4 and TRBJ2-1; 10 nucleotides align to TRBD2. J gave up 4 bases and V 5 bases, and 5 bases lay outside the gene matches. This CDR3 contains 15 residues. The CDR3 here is CASSRSGGNYNEQFF. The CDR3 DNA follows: TGTGCCAGCAGTCGTAGCGGGGGGAATTACAATGAGCAGTTCTTC.

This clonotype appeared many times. CDR3 sequence reads: CASSPQGLGAFF. CDR3 nucleotides: TGTGCCAGCAGCCCTCAAGGGCTCGGAGCTTTCTTT. This chain uses TRBV7-9 with TRBJ1-1; no clear D gene. The ends were cut back, 5 bases at V and 10 bases at J, with 14 bases in the middle. Germline lookup yields CDR1 SEHNR and CDR2 FQNEAQ (reference sequence). This CDR3 region has 12 residues.

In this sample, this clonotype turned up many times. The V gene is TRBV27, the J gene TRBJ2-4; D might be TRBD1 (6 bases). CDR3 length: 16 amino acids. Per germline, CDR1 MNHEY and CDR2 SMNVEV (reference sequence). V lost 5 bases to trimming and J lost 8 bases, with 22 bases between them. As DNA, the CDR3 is TGTGCCAGCAGTCCCGGGCGGTGGGGGCGTGGAGACATTCAGTACTTC. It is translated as CASSPGRWGRGDIQYF.

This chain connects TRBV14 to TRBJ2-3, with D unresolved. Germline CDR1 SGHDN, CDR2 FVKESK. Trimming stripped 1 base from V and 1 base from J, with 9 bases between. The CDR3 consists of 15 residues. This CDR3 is CASSQVYPGTDTQYF. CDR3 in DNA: TGTGCCAGCAGCCAAGTCTATCCGGGCACAGATACGCAGTATTTT.

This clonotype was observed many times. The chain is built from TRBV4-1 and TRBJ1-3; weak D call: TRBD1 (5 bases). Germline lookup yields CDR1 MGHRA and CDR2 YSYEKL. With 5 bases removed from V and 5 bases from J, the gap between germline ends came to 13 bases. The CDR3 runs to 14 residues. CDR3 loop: CASSTRDGRNTIYF. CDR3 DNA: TGCGCCAGCAGCACCCGGGACGGCCGAAACACCATATATTTT.

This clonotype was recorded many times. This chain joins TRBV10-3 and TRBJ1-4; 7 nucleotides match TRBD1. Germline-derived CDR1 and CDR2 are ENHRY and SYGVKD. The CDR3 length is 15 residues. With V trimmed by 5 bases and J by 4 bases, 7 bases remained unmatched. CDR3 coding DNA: TGTGCCATCAGTAACTCCCGGGACAGTAATGAAAAACTGTTTTTT. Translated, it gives CAISNSRDSNEKLFF.

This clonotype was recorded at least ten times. The CDR3 DNA reads TGTGCCAGCAGTTTAGTTGTCGGACAGGTCAGGTCGCATAGCAATCAGCCCCAGCATTTT. Encoded protein: CASSLVVGQVRSHSNQPQHF. The chain joins TRBV12-3 or TRBV12-4 to TRBJ1-5; 7 nucleotides agree with TRBD1. V was clipped by 1 base and J by 0 bases; unmatched bases: 15. The CDR3 sequence is 20 residues long.

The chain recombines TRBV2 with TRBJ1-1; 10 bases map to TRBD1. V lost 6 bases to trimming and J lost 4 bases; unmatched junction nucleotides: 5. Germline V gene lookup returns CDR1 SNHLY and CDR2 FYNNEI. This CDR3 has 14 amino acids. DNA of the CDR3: TGTGCCAGCAGGTTGGACAGGGGGGGCACTGAAGCTTTCTTT. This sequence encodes CASRLDRGGTEAFF.

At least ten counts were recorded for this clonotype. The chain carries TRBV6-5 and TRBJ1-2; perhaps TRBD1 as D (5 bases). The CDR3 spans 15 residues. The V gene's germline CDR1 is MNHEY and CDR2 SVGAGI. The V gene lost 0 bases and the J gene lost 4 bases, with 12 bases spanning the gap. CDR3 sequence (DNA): TGTGCCAGCAGTTACTCCCGGGACGGAACCTATGGCTACACCTTC. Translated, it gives CASSYSRDGTYGYTF.

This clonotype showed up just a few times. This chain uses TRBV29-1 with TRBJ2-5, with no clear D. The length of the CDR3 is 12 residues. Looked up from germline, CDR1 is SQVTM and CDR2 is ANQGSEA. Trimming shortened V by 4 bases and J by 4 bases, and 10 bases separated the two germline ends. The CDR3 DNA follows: TGCAGCGTTGCGGTTCCGTCAGAGACCCAGTACTTC. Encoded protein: CSVAVPSETQYF.

CDR3 sequence: CASSLLGTGRSPLHF. In DNA form, the CDR3 reads TGTGCCAGCAGTCTACTAGGGACAGGACGTTCACCCCTCCACTTT. The V gene is TRBV28, the J gene TRBJ1-6; 8 bases fit TRBD1. Germline CDR1 reads MDHEN; CDR2 reads SYDVKM. This CDR3 has 15 residues. With 5 bases clipped from V and 9 bases from J, the junction kept 9 bases outside the gene matches.

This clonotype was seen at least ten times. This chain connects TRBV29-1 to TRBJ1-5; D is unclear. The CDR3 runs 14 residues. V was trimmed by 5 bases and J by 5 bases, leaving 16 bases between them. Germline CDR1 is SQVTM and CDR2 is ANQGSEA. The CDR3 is CSVKSDGIDQPQHF. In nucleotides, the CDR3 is TGCAGCGTTAAGTCCGACGGAATAGATCAGCCCCAGCATTTT.

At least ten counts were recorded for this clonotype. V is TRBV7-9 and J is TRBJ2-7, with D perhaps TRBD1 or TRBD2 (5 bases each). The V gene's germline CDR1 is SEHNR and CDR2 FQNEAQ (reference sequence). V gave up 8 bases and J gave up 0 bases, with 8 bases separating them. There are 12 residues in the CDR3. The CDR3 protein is CASGDGSYEQYF. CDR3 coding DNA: TGTGCCAGCGGGGACGGCTCCTACGAGCAGTACTTC.